The rows below give T cell receptor beta chains drawn from one sample of a study of blood T cell dynamics during melanoma immunotherapy. The data were produced by immunoSEQ multiplex PCR, yet TCRdb's version contains in-frame clones alone and is incomplete. The sample has over 14,000 clones, over 65% seen once. The starting material was blood, obtained from a patient treated with checkpoint blockade. The source is a human donor with melanoma. Both conserved end residues are part of each CDR3. The D gene is left open where the match is weak. Only some rows state a clone size, as once, few, many or a class for expanded clones.

V gene	J gene	D gene	clone size	CDR3 protein	CDR3 DNA
TRBV9	TRBJ1-4	.	.	CASSVDSGATNEKLFF	TGTGCCAGCAGCGTAGATTCCGGAGCAACTAATGAAAAACTGTTTTTT
TRBV11-2	TRBJ1-1	TRBD1	.	CASSPRTGWMNTEAFF	TGTGCCAGCAGCCCCCGGACAGGGTGGATGAACACTGAAGCTTTCTTT
TRBV5-6	TRBJ1-1	.	.	CASSDTSSGLNTEAFF	TGTGCCAGCAGCGATACCTCGTCAGGTTTGAACACTGAAGCTTTCTTT
TRBV5-1	TRBJ1-6	TRBD1	few	CASSFGTGRSPLHF	TGCGCCAGCAGCTTTGGGACAGGGCGGTCACCCCTCCACTTT
TRBV9	TRBJ2-5	.	once	CASSVSGYQETQYF	TGTGCCAGCAGCGTCAGCGGATACCAAGAGACCCAGTACTTC
TRBV7-2	TRBJ2-1	TRBD2	.	CASSLRAGVINEQFF	TGTGCCAGCAGCCTACGAGCGGGGGTTATCAATGAGCAGTTCTTC
TRBV4-1	TRBJ1-2	TRBD1	.	CASSQDTGRGQGYTF	TGCGCCAGCAGCCAAGATACCGGCAGGGGGCAGGGCTACACCTTC
TRBV7-9	TRBJ1-5	.	.	CASSLATNQPQHF	TGTGCCAGCAGCTTAGCGACCAATCAGCCCCAGCATTTT
TRBV5-1	TRBJ2-2	TRBD1	.	CASSVGTEGGELFF	TGCGCCAGCAGCGTCGGGACAGAAGGGGGGGAGCTGTTTTTT
TRBV5-1	TRBJ2-7	TRBD2	once	CASSLGWTSYEQYF	TGCGCCAGCAGCTTGGGATGGACTAGCTACGAGCAGTACTTC